This TCR beta chain was sequenced for a study of T cell responses to AZD1222 COVID-19 vaccine. Turning to the study itself: Second doses that came at about 4 or about 12 weeks were put together.

Assay used: immunoSEQ multiplex PCR; TCRdb lists only in-frame clones, some missing. The data hold around 89,000 clones, with 85% to 90% observed a single time. Study conclusions and caveats: Spike-specific TCR repertoires showed rising breadth and depth after two AZD1222 doses. Distributed over spike, vaccine-associated CD4 TCRs predominated at 160-218 and 743-854.

The germline V gene encodes CDR1 GTSNPN and CDR2 SVGIG (reference sequence). Deletions cut 2 bases from V and 5 bases from J, with 9 bases between. The CDR3 is 13 residues long. On this clone itself: What it binds is not known.

This clonotype was obtained from an adult in good health. The chain couples TRBV30 to TRBJ1-4; weak D call: TRBD1 (5 bases). Sequenced material: peripheral blood, taken on day 0 of AZD1222 vaccination. The CDR3 spells CAWSLGQNEKLFF. DNA for the CDR3: TGTGCCTGGAGTTTGGGGCAGAATGAAAAACTGTTTTTT.